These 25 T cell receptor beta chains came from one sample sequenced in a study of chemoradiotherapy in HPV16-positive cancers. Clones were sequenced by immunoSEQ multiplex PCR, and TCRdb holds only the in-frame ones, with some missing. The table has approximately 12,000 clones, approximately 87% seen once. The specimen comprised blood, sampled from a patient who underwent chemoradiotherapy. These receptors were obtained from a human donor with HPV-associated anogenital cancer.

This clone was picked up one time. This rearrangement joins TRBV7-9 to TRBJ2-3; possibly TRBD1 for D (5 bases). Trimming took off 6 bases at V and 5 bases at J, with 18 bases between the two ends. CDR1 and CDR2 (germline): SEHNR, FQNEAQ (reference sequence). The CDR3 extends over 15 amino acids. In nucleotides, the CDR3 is TGTGCCAGCAGATATGGTAGTAGGGGTGGAGATACGCAGTATTTT. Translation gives CASRYGSRGGDTQYF.

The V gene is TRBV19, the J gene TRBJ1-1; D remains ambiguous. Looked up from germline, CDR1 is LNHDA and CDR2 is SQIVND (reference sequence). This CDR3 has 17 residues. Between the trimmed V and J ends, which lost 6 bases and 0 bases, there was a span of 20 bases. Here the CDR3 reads CASSPDGWGNMNTEAFF. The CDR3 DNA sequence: TGTGCCAGTAGCCCTGACGGTTGGGGAAACATGAACACTGAAGCTTTCTTT.

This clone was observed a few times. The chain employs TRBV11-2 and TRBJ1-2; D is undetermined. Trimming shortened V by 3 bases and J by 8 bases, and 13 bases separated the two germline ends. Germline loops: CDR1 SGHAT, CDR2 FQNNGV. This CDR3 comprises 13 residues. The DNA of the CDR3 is TGTGCCAGCAGCTTGAATCCAGGTCGCGGCTACACCTTC. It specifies CASSLNPGRGYTF.

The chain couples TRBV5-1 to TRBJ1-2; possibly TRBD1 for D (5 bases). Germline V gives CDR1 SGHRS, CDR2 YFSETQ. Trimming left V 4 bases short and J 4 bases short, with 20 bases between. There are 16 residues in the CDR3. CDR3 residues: CASSPGGSAPTYGYTF. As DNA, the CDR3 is TGCGCCAGCAGCCCGGGGGGTTCGGCCCCTACCTATGGCTACACCTTC.

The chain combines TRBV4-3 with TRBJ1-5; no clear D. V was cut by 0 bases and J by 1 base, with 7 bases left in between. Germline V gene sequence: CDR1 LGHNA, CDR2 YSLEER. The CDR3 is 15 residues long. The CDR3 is CASSQDSRSNQPQHF. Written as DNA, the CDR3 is TGCGCCAGCAGCCAAGACAGTCGGAGCAATCAGCCCCAGCATTTT.

CDR3 sequence (DNA): TGTGCCAGCAGTCGATCTAGCGGGGGGGTTTACGAGCAGTTCTTC. Residues: CASSRSSGGVYEQFF. The chain is built from TRBV6-5 and TRBJ2-1; TRBD2 agrees at 12 bases. This CDR3 region has 15 residues. Trimming at V came to 5 bases and at J to 10 bases, leaving 9 bases not matched to a gene. CDR1 is MNHEY and CDR2 is SVGAGI in the germline V gene.

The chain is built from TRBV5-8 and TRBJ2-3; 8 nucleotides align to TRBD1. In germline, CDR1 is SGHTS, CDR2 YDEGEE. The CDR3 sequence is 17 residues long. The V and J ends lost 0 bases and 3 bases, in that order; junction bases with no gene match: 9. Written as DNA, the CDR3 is TGTGCCAGCAGCTTGGCGATGACAGGGGCGGGGACAGATACGCAGTATTTT. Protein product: CASSLAMTGAGTDTQYF.

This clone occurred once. The CDR3 nucleotides read TGTGCCACCAGCAGAGATTCCTTCATAATAGCAAACACGGGGACAGGGTTGGGTGGTGAAAAACTGTTTTTT. Protein: CATSRDSFIIANTGTGLGGEKLFF. The V gene is TRBV15, the J gene TRBJ1-4; 9 bases fit TRBD1. The germline CDR1 and CDR2 sequences are LNHNV and YYDKDF (reference sequence). CDR3 size: 24 residues. V gave up 0 bases and J gave up 7 bases; unmatched junction bases: 30.

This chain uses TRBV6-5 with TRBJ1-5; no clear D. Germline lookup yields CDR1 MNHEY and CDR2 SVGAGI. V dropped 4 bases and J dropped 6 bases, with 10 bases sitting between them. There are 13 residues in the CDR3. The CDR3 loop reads CASSSVASQPQHF. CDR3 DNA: TGTGCCAGCAGTTCTGTGGCCTCTCAGCCCCAGCATTTT.

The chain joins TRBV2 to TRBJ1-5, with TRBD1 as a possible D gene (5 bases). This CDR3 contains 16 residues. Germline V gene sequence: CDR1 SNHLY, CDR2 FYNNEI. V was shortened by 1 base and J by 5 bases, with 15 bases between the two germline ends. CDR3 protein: CASSEGRARPDQPQHF. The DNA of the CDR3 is TGTGCCAGCAGTGAAGGCAGGGCAAGGCCTGATCAGCCCCAGCATTTT.

CDR3 nucleotides: TGTGCCAGCAGTTATGCGCTGACGAACACTGAAGCTTTCTTT. It specifies CASSYALTNTEAFF. The gene calls are TRBV6-5 and TRBJ1-1; D is unclear. The V end was cut by 3 bases, the J end by 1 base, with 9 bases between. There are 14 residues in the CDR3. Germline V gene data show CDR1 as MNHEY and CDR2 as SVGAGI.

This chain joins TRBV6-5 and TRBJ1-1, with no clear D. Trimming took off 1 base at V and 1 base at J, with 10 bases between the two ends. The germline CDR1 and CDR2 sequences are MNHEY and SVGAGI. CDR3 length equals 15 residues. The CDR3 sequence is CASSYWASGNTEAFF. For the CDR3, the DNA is TGTGCCAGCAGTTACTGGGCAAGTGGGAACACTGAAGCTTTCTTT.

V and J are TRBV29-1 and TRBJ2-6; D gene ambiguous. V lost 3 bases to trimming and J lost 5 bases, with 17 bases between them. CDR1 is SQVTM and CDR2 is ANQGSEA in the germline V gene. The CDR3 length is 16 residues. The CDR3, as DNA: TGCAGCGTTGAGTATAGCATACAAAGTCGGGCCAACGTCCTGACTTTC. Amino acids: CSVEYSIQSRANVLTF.

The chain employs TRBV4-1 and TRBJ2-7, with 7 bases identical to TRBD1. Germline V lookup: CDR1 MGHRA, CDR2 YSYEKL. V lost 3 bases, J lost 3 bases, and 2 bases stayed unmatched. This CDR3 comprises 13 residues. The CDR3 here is CASSHGTDYEQYF. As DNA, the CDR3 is TGCGCCAGCAGCCATGGGACAGACTACGAGCAGTACTTC.

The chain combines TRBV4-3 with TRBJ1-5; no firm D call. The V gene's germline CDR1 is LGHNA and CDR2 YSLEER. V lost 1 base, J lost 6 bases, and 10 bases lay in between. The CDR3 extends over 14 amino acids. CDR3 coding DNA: TGCGCCAGCAGCCAAGTGTCGGGAACTCAGCCCCAGCATTTT. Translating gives CASSQVSGTQPQHF.

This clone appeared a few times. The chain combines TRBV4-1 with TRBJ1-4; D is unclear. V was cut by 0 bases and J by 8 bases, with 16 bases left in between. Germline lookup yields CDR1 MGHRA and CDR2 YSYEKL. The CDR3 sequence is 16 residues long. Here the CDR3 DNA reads TGCGCCAGCAGCCAAGATATCCAACCTCTGCGAGAAAAACTGTTTTTT. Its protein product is CASSQDIQPLREKLFF.

CDR3 sequence (DNA): TGTGCCAGCAGCTTAGATGCGTCCTTGGCAACGAACACCGGGGAGCTGTTTTTT. Amino acids: CASSLDASLATNTGELFF. The chain carries TRBV11-2 and TRBJ2-2, with no clear D. The germline CDR1 and CDR2 sequences are SGHAT and FQNNGV. The germline V and J ends were trimmed by 0 bases and 0 bases, with 14 bases remaining between them. The CDR3 contains 18 residues. The complete variable domain, with remaining parts taken from reference TRBV11-2 and TRBJ2-2, reads EAGVAQSPRYKIIEKRQSVAFWCNPISGHATLYWYQQILGQGPKLLIQFQNNGVVDDSQLPKDRFSAERLKGVDSTLKIQPAKLEDSAVYLCASSLDASLATNTGELFFGEGSRLTVL.

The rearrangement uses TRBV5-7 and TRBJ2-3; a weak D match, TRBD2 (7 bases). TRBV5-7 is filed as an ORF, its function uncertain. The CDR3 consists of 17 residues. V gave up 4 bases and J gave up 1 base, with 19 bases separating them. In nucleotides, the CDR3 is TGTGCCAGCAGCCCACGAATTGTGGGGGGGCGCACAGATACGCAGTATTTT. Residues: CASSPRIVGGRTDTQYF.

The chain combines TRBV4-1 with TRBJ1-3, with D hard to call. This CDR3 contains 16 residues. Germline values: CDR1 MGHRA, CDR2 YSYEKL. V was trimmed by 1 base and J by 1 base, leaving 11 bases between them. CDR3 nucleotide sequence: TGCGCCAGCAGCCAAGCCCTTTTCGGGTCTGGAAACACCATATATTTT. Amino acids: CASSQALFGSGNTIYF.

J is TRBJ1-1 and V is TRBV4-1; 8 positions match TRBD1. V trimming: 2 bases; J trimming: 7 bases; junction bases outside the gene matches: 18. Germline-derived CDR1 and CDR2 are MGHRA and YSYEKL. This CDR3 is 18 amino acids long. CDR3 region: CASSQIRTRETGASEAFF. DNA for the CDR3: TGCGCCAGCAGCCAAATTCGAACCAGAGAGACAGGGGCTAGTGAAGCTTTCTTT.

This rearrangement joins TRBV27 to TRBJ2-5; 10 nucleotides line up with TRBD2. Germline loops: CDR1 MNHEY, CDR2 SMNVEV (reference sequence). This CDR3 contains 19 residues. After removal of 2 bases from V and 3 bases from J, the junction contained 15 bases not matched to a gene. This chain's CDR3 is CASSLTPSSGGPLEETQYF. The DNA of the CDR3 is TGTGCCAGCAGTTTAACCCCGAGTAGCGGGGGGCCCCTGGAAGAGACCCAGTACTTC.

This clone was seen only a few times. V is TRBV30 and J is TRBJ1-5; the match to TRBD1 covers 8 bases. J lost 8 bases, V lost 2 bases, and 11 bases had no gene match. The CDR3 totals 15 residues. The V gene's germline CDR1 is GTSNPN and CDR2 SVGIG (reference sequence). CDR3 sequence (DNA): TGTGCCTGGAGTCGCGTCCGGGACAGGATAAAGCCCCAGCATTTT. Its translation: CAWSRVRDRIKPQHF.

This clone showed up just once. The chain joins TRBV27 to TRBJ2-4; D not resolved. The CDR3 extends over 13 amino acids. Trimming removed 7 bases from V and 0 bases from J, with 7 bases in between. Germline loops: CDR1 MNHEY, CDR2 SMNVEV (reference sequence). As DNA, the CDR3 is TGTGCCAGCAACGATCTAGCCAAAAACATTCAGTACTTC. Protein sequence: CASNDLAKNIQYF.

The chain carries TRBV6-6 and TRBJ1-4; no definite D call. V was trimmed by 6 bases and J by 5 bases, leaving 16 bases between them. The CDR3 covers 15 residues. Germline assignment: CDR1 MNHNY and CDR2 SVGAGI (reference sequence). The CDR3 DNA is TGTGCCAGCAGGGACTCGAAAGTGGGGAATGAAAAACTGTTTTTT. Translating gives CASRDSKVGNEKLFF.

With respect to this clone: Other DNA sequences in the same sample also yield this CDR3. The CDR3 spells CANYYRGGYGYTF. In DNA form, the CDR3 reads TGTGCCAACTACTACAGGGGAGGGTATGGCTACACCTTC. This sequence joins TRBV2 and TRBJ1-2; TRBD1 matches at 7 bases. This CDR3 spans 13 amino acids. Germline CDR1 and CDR2: SNHLY and FYNNEI. V gave up 10 bases and J gave up 5 bases; unmatched junction bases: 10.